The next 5 T cell receptor beta chains were all read from a single sample in a study of technical replicates of blood from a handful of donors. TCRdb keeps only in-frame clones here, not all; method: immunoSEQ multiplex PCR. The profile shows roughly 62,000 clones, about 95% of them singletons. The sequenced material came from PBMCs. These receptors were taken from a human donor in good health. Some clones in this sample may be carry-over from other donors' samples.

This clone occurred once. This sequence joins TRBV4-1 and TRBJ2-2, with D unresolved. Germline lookup yields CDR1 MGHRA and CDR2 YSYEKL. The V end lost 0 bases, the J end lost 1 base, and 3 bases lay between the germline ends. The CDR3 totals 14 residues. The CDR3 nucleotides read TGCGCCAGCAGCCAAGACAGGAACACCGGGGAGCTGTTTTTT. Amino acid sequence: CASSQDRNTGELFF.

This chain links TRBV20-1 with TRBJ2-3; no clear D gene. Germline assignment: CDR1 DFQATT and CDR2 SNEGSKA (reference sequence). The CDR3 is 11 amino acids. Trimming left V 2 bases short and J 6 bases short, with 6 bases between. The CDR3 loop is CSARLLDTQYF. For the CDR3, the DNA is TGCAGTGCTAGACTTTTGGATACGCAGTATTTT.

This CDR3 is CSVDRLADLAKNIQYF. Written as DNA, the CDR3 is TGCAGCGTTGATCGTCTAGCAGATCTAGCCAAAAACATTCAGTACTTC. V usage is TRBV29-1 and J usage is TRBJ2-4, with D possibly matching TRBD2 (5 bases). CDR1 SQVTM and CDR2 ANQGSEA come from the germline V gene. The CDR3 extends over 16 amino acids. V gave up 3 bases and J gave up 0 bases, with 15 bases separating them.

This sequence joins TRBV5-4 and TRBJ2-7; tentative D call: TRBD1 (6 bases). V lost 3 bases to trimming and J lost 3 bases, with 16 bases between them. Germline CDR1 reads SGHNT; CDR2 reads YYREEE (reference sequence). This CDR3 spans 15 amino acids. CDR3 sequence (DNA): TGTGCCAGCAGCTCAACAGGGTCCCCTCTCTACGAGCAGTACTTC. Amino acid sequence: CASSSTGSPLYEQYF.

The chain uses TRBV6-1 and TRBJ2-4; 13 bases agree with TRBD2. The V gene end was trimmed by 3 bases and the J gene end by 0 bases; junction bases not matched to a gene: 8. Germline values: CDR1 MNHNS, CDR2 SASEGT. This CDR3 region has 19 residues. The CDR3 is CASSDLRLAGGIAKNIQYF. The CDR3 nucleotides are TGTGCCAGCAGTGATCTGAGACTAGCGGGGGGAATAGCCAAAAACATTCAGTACTTC.